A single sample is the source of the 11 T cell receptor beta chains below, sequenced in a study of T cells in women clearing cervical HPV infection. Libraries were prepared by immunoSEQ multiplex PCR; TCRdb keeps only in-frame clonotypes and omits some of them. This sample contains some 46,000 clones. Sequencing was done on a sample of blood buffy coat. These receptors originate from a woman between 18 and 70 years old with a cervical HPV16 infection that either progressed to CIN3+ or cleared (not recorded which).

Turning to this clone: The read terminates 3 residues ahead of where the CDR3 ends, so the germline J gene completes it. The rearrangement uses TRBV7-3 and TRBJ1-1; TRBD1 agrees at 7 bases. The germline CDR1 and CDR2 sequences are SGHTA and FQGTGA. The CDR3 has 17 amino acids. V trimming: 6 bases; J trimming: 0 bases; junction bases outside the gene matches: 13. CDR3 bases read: TGTGCCAGCAGTTACCCTAGCCGGGACAGAATGAACACTGAA. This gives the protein CASSYPSRDRMNTE. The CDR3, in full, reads CASSYPSRDRMNTEAFF.

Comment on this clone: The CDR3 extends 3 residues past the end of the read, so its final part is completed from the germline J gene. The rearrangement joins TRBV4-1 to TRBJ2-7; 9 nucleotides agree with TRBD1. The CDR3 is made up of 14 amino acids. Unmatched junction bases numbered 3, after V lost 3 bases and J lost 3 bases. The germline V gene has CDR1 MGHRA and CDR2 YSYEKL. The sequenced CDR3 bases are TGCGCCAGCAGCCACCGGACAGGGGACTACGAG. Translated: CASSHRTGDYE. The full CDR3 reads CASSHRTGDYEQYF.

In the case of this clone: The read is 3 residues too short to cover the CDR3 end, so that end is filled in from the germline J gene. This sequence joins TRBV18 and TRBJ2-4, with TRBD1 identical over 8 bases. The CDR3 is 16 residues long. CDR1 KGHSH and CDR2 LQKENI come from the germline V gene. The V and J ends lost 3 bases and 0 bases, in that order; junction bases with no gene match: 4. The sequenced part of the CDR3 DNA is TGTGCCAGCTCACCTGTGGACAGGGTAGCCAAAAACATT. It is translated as CASSPVDRVAKNI. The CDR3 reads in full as CASSPVDRVAKNIQYF.

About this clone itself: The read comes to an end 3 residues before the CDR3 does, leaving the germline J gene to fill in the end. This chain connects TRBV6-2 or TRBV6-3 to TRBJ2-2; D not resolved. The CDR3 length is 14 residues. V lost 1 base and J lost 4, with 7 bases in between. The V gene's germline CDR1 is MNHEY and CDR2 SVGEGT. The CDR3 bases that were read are TGTGCCAGCAGTTACTACATCCTCACCGGGGAG. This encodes CASSYYILTGE. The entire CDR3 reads CASSYYILTGELFF.

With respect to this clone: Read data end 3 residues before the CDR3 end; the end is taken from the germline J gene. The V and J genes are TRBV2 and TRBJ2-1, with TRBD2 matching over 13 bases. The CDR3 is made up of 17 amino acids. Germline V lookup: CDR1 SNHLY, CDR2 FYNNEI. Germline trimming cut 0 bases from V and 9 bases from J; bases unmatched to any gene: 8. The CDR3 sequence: CASSEALTSGGAGEQFF. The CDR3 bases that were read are TGTGCCAGCAGTGAAGCCCTCACTAGCGGGGGGGCAGGTGAG.

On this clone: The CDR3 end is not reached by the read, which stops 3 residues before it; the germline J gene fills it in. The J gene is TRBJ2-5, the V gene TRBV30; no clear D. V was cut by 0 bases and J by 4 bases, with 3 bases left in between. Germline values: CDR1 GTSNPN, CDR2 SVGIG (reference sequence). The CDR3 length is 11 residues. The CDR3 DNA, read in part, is TGTGCCTGGAGTGTCGGAGAGACC. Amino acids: CAWSVGET. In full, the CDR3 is CAWSVGETQYF.

The CDR3 is CASTGLADLYNEQFF. The CDR3 DNA, read in part, is TGTGCCAGCACGGGACTAGCGGACCTATACAATGAG. The rearrangement joins TRBV7-8 to TRBJ2-1; 11 nucleotides align to TRBD2. The missing CDR3 end, 3 residues past where the read stops, is filled in from the germline J gene. The CDR3 consists of 15 residues. The V gene's germline CDR1 is SGHVS and CDR2 FQNEAQ. Germline trimming cut 7 bases from V and 4 bases from J; bases unmatched to any gene: 6.

CDR3 DNA, as far as it was read: TGCGCCAGCAGCTTACCGGGACTAGCGTTGGAGACC. Translating it yields CASSLPGLALET. The full CDR3 is CASSLPGLALETQYF. The V call is TRBV5-1, the J call TRBJ2-5; 10 bases align to TRBD2. The read stops 3 residues short of the end of the CDR3; the missing end is completed from the germline J gene. The CDR3 is 15 residues long. Germline values: CDR1 SGHRS, CDR2 YFSETQ. The junction had 6 bases not matched to a gene; V was cut back by 2 bases and J by 5 bases. The full variable domain, in which reference TRBV5-1 and TRBJ2-5 provide the parts outside the CDR3, is KAGVTQTPRYLIKTRGQQVTLSCSPISGHRSVSWYQQTPGQGLQFLFEYFSETQRNKGNFPGRFSGRQFSNSRSEMNVSTLELGDSALYLCASSLPGLALETQYFGPGTRLLVL.

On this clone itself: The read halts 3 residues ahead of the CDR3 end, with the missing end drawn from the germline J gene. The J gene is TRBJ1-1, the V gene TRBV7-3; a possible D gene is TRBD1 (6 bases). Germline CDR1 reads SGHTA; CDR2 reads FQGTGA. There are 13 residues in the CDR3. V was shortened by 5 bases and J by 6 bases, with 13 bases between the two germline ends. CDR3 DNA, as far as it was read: TGTGCCAGCAGCCTTACAGGGATAGCTGAA. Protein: CASSLTGIAE. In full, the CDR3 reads CASSLTGIAEAFF.

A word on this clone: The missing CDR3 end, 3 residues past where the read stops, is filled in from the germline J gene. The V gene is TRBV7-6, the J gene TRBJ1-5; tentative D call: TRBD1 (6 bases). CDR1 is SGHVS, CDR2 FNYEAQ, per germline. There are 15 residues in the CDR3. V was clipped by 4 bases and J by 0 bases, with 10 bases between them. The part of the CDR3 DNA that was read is TGTGCCAGCAGCTCATGGGACACTAGCAATCAGCCC. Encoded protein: CASSSWDTSNQP. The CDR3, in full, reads CASSSWDTSNQPQHF.

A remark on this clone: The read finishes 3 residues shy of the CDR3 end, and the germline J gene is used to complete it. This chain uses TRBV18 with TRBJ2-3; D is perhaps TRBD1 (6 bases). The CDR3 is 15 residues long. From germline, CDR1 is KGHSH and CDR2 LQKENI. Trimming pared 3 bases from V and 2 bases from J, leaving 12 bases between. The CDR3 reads CASSPRGSITDTQYF. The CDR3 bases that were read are TGTGCCAGCTCACCCAGGGGAAGTATCACAGATACG.